Listed here is a single T cell receptor beta chain. This clone was observed a handful of times. No antigen is known for it. Base qualities were left out, and no much larger clone turns up one base away. The CDR3 numbers 11 residues from cysteine through phenylalanine. Only the CDR3 DNA stays, 33 bases, in frame from base 1. CDR1 MNHEY and CDR2 SVGAGI were looked up in the germline V gene. V is pared back by 6 bases and J by 9 bases, with 10 bases lying between the germline termini. Using the deep immunoSEQ assay, multiplex PCR amplified TCR CDR3 regions from genomic DNA. Extracted genomic DNA from each cell subset was spread evenly across all wells of several immunoSEQ 96-well plates, with each plate serving as a replicate. Each replicate PCR for unsorted PBMC received roughly 300 ng genomic DNA, equal to 30,000 to 35,000 T cell genomes. Ten immunoSEQ deep assay plates were used to sequence unsorted PBMC genomic DNA. The purified libraries were quantified using a Qubit 3.0 fluorometer, sized with a Bioanalyzer 2100, and then quantified again using the KAPA Library Quantification kit. Each immunoSEQ 96-well plate was sequenced on its own single-read 150-cycle Illumina NextSeq 550 flow cell. In the authors' own workflow: Because only junctional sequences without quality scores were contained in the immunoSEQ output, filtering matching that applied to full-length reads could not be performed. Sequences were annotated with PyIR, a Python wrapper for IgBLAST v1.9, and V/J genes and CDR3 were assigned using IMGT germline references. Any read was removed if the V/J assignment was weak (E-value above 1e-6), the CDR3 was missing, or the read contained stop codons, out-of-frame junctions, or ambiguous translated residues. V3J clonotypes were defined as sequences sharing an identical inferred V gene, J gene, and CDR3 amino acid sequence. To compute the percentage overlap between repertoires, the number of shared unique clonotypes was divided by the size of the smaller repertoire. Three approaches were used to assess repertoire richness: RTK rarefaction, the Chao1 estimator, and Recon v2.1 estimates of unobserved clonotypes. This is the immuneACCESS table as TCRdb keeps it, with only in-frame sequences that have V and J called. A part of the clones is gone; compared with another copy, unresolved V genes explain less than half, and the rest is unexplained. V, J and clone size are those of that table, while D and trimming were read from the DNA. Recorded for this sample are fewer than 650,000 clones; about three quarters of them occurred a single time. The ten largest clones take up 13% of the sample.

The data originate from a study of shared clonotypes between healthy human individuals (dated by TCRdb to the early 2020s). Regarding the research as a whole: Three men and a couple of women, aged 18 to 49 years, made up the cohort. To estimate repertoire size and how much clonotypes are shared between individuals, the study performed deep sequencing of blood TCR repertoires from a handful of healthy adults. To increase sequencing depth and limit assay-specific biases, different laboratories used diverse techniques to prepare libraries and sequence TCR repertoires. Between about 0.8 and 9.5 billion PBMCs per donor were obtained by leukapheresis.

The donors were healthy, HIV-negative adults who had no recently reported acute infections or vaccinations. All donors were Caucasian adults living in Nashville, Tennessee, USA. In the unsorted samples, some 94 million PBMCs were counted, and genomic DNA was extracted using the QIAamp DNA Blood Mini kit. Blood was collected by leukapheresis, and PBMCs were isolated by Ficoll-Histopaque density gradient centrifugation and then cryopreserved in liquid nitrogen vapor phase. Results the study describes overall, beyond this receptor: Based on pairwise subsampling, the degree of clonotype sharing among donors was expected to be affected by sequencing depth. The genetic and exposure-history diversity represented was limited by the small number of donors. Sampling was restricted to blood, and TCR repertoires in tissue are likely to differ from TCR repertoires in blood.

Sequenced: PBMCs. The receptor was derived from a woman in her thirties or forties in good health. Some clones in this sample may be carry-over from other donors' samples. The chain is assembled from TRBV6-5 and TRBJ2-3; possibly the D gene is TRBD2, per 6 matching bases. The CDR3 sequence is CASRGDLTQYF. The nucleotides are TGTGCCAGCAGGGGGGACTTAACGCAGTATTTT.